These 6 T cell receptor beta chains were all obtained from the same sample, sequenced in a study of blood T cells in healthy people across ages. Through a sample-barcoded 5' primer and a J-beta primer mix, a second PCR was run for roughly 6 to 11 cycles. TCRdb recomputed calls from the 5' RACE reads with MiXCR, one row per CDR3 protein. The data show roughly 800,000 distinct CDR3 sequences, 55% to 70% seen once. Sample: blood. The receptors shown here come from a young man in good health.

This chain connects TRBV12-3 or TRBV12-4 to TRBJ2-3; no definite D call. V lost 7 bases and J 5 bases, leaving 7 bases between the germline ends. This CDR3 spans 11 amino acids. As DNA, the CDR3 is TGTGCCAGCAATTTCAGAGATACGCAGTATTTT. It is translated as CASNFRDTQYF.

This chain uses TRBV20-1 with TRBJ2-5, with TRBD1 as a possible D gene (6 bases). The DNA end is a closer match to TRBJ2-7, so the J assignment may be wrong. Germline-derived CDR1 and CDR2 are DFQATT and SNEGSKA (reference sequence). The CDR3 contains 12 residues. DNA for the CDR3: TGCAGTGCTGGGCCTGGGGGCGACGAGCAGTACTTC. Translated: CSAGPGGDEQYF.

A few counts support this clonotype. The gene calls are TRBV27 and TRBJ2-3; D call uncertain. The V gene lost 7 bases and the J gene lost 3 bases, with 11 bases spanning the gap. Germline CDR1 reads MNHEY; CDR2 reads SMNVEV (reference sequence). The CDR3 loop spans 13 amino acids. CDR3 sequence: CASTKKGTDTQYF. The CDR3 DNA is TGTGCCAGCACCAAGAAAGGTACAGATACGCAGTATTTT.

The V gene is TRBV7-2, the J gene TRBJ2-1; D call uncertain. The CDR3 length is 15 residues. Germline values: CDR1 SGHTA, CDR2 FQGNSA. Trimming removed 7 bases from V and 5 bases from J, with 18 bases in between. The CDR3 sequence is CASNEPDKANNEQFF. CDR3 coding DNA: TGTGCCAGCAACGAACCGGATAAGGCCAACAATGAGCAGTTCTTC.

The chain has TRBV12-3 or TRBV12-4 and TRBJ1-1; a weak D match, TRBD1 (5 bases). The CDR3 extends over 14 amino acids. V lost 6 bases and J 1 base, leaving 12 bases between the germline ends. The CDR3 protein is CASSSYTGNTEAFF. Here the CDR3 DNA reads TGTGCCAGCAGCTCCTACACAGGGAACACTGAAGCTTTCTTT.

CDR3 in DNA: TGCAGTGCTAGACACTCACTGGGACGGAACCCCTACGAGCAGTACTTC. Translation gives CSARHSLGRNPYEQYF. The J gene is TRBJ2-4, the V gene TRBV20-1; either TRBD1 or TRBD2 may fit D (5 bases each). TRBJ2-7 matches the DNA end more closely, so the J call is doubtful. Per the germline V gene, CDR1 is DFQATT and CDR2 is SNEGSKA (reference sequence). CDR3 size: 16 residues.